This TCR beta chain is from a study of blood T cell repertoires in COVID-19. On the study more broadly: Researchers got acute and convalescent COVID-19 samples from the United States, Italy and Spain. In each case, the material was cDNA or gDNA derived from T cells, B-cell-depleted T cells, or PBMCs.

In this sample, this clone turned up a few times. The authors' processing: How many nucleated cells were present was estimated from reference gene primer amplification. Generated by immunoSEQ multiplex PCR, the TCRdb table keeps only in-frame clones and is missing some. The DNA gave D and trimming, while V, J and clone size come from that table. The data contain 220,000 or so clones, around 82% of them seen just once; the ten biggest clones take up about 2.9%. CDR3 length equals 14 residues. V gave up 2 bases and J gave up 5 bases; unmatched junction bases: 0. Per germline, CDR1 SNHLY and CDR2 FYNNEI.

The TCR sequence derives from a woman under 40 who had recovered from COVID-19. The specimen sequenced was peripheral blood. The chain employs TRBV2 and TRBJ2-5; TRBD2 matches 12 bases. CDR3 sequence reads: CASSELAGGETQYF. The DNA of the CDR3 is TGTGCCAGCAGTGAACTAGCGGGAGGGGAGACCCAGTACTTC.